The 25 T cell receptor beta chains below were found in one sample sequenced in a study of OX40 agonist ivuxolimab in advanced cancers. Clones were sequenced by immunoSEQ multiplex PCR, and TCRdb holds only the in-frame ones, with some missing. The profile shows approximately 22,000 clones, 84% of them singletons. Sequences were derived from CD4+ or CD8+ T cells sorted from blood, sampled in a trial of the OX40 agonist ivuxolimab. The origin of the receptors is an adult with an advanced solid tumor such as melanoma, head and neck, liver or kidney cancer.

V gene TRBV9 combines with J gene TRBJ2-7; TRBD2 matches 9 bases. Trimming cost V 3 bases and J 2 bases; bases outside gene matches: 6. The CDR3 spans 15 residues. Germline CDR1 is SGDLS and CDR2 is YYNGEE. CDR3 nucleotides: TGTGCCAGCAGCGCAGGGGCTAGCGGGGCCTACGAGCAGTACTTC. Amino acid sequence: CASSAGASGAYEQYF. The whole variable domain, remainder taken from reference TRBV9 and TRBJ2-7, is DSGVTQTPKHLITATGQRVTLRCSPRSGDLSVYWYQQSLDQGLQFLIQYYNGEERAKGNILERFSAQQFPDLHSELNLSSLELGDSALYFCASSAGASGAYEQYFGPGTRLTVT.

The chain has TRBV28 and TRBJ1-2, with 10 positions matching TRBD1. This CDR3 has 15 amino acids. Germline CDR1 is MDHEN and CDR2 is SYDVKM. J lost 5 bases, V lost 3 bases, and 6 bases had no gene match. The CDR3 DNA reads as TGTGCCAGCAGTTTTCTTCGGGACAGGGGTTATGGCTACACCTTC. It is translated as CASSFLRDRGYGYTF.

The chain is built from TRBV27 and TRBJ2-5; D uncertain. CDR3 length: 14 amino acids. The V and J ends lost 6 bases and 2 bases respectively, with 13 bases between them. Looked up from germline, CDR1 is MNHEY and CDR2 is SMNVEV (reference sequence). This chain's CDR3 is CASSPRSEQETQYF. The CDR3 nucleotides are TGTGCCAGCAGCCCCCGCAGCGAACAAGAGACCCAGTACTTC.

The chain recombines TRBV2 with TRBJ2-7; 12 bases fit TRBD2. This CDR3 contains 14 residues. Trimming took 4 bases from V and 5 from J; bases not matched to a gene: 3. Germline CDR1 reads SNHLY; CDR2 reads FYNNEI. In nucleotides, the CDR3 is TGTGCCAGCAGTGTCAGGACTAGCGGGAACGAGCAGTACTTC. This sequence encodes CASSVRTSGNEQYF. The full variable domain, completed using reference TRBV2 and TRBJ2-7, is EPEVTQTPSHQVTQMGQEVILRCVPISNHLYFYWYRQILGQKVEFLVSFYNNEISEKSEIFDDQFSVERPDGSNFTLKIRSTKLEDSAMYFCASSVRTSGNEQYFGPGTRLTVT.

This clone occurred once. The chain carries TRBV7-8 and TRBJ2-5; 9 bases align to TRBD2. The J call may be incorrect, as the DNA end agrees better with TRBJ2-7. This CDR3 comprises 15 residues. The germline V gene has CDR1 SGHVS and CDR2 FQNEAQ. CDR3 loop: CASSSLGGRADEQYF. CDR3 in DNA: TGTGCCAGCAGCTCCCTGGGCGGGAGGGCCGACGAGCAGTACTTC.

The CDR3 sequence is CTSRRWRPGTYEQYF. In nucleotides, the CDR3 is TGCACCAGCAGAAGGTGGAGGCCGGGGACCTACGAGCAGTACTTC. V usage is TRBV1 and J usage is TRBJ2-7; the table's D call of TRBD2 was not tested on the DNA. TRBV1 is flagged as a pseudogene. This CDR3 is built from 15 residues.

The rearrangement links TRBV28 to TRBJ2-1; TRBD2 is a possible D gene (6 bases). Trimming pared 7 bases from V and 4 bases from J, leaving 14 bases between. Looked up from germline, CDR1 is MDHEN and CDR2 is SYDVKM. The CDR3 contains 14 residues. The CDR3 protein is CASMEGHGYNEQFF. DNA for the CDR3: TGTGCCAGCATGGAGGGGCACGGTTACAATGAGCAGTTCTTC.

The genes are TRBV9 and TRBJ1-3; D not certain. The CDR3 runs to 16 residues. Trimming stripped 0 bases from V and 1 base from J, with 11 bases between. Germline CDR1 reads SGDLS; CDR2 reads YYNGEE. The CDR3, as DNA: TGTGCCAGCAGCGTAGCTGGGGTGGGGTCTGGAAACACCATATATTTT. Its translation is CASSVAGVGSGNTIYF.

CDR3 residues: CATSRDLGGRFHGYTF. The CDR3 DNA sequence: TGTGCCACCAGCAGAGATCTGGGGGGCCGGTTCCATGGCTACACCTTC. This chain connects TRBV15 to TRBJ1-2, with D tentatively TRBD1 (6 bases). Trimming removed 0 bases at V and 6 bases at J, with 17 bases between. This CDR3 spans 16 amino acids. Looked up from germline, CDR1 is LNHNV and CDR2 is YYDKDF (reference sequence).

The CDR3 nucleotides read TGTGCCAGCAGCGCAAGACAGGGATGGCAAGGTCAGCCCCAGCATTTT. This encodes CASSARQGWQGQPQHF. This chain uses TRBV5-8 with TRBJ1-5; the match to TRBD1 covers 7 bases. This CDR3 has 16 amino acids. Germline V gives CDR1 SGHTS, CDR2 YDEGEE. With V trimmed by 4 bases and J by 6 bases, 13 bases remained unmatched.

This chain connects TRBV7-3 to TRBJ2-1; 9 nucleotides agree with TRBD2. The V and J ends lost 0 bases and 10 bases, in that order; junction bases with no gene match: 7. The CDR3 extends over 15 amino acids. Germline lookup yields CDR1 SGHTA and CDR2 FQGTGA. CDR3 residues: CASSLTGLATGEQFF. CDR3 DNA: TGTGCCAGCAGCTTAACTGGACTAGCGACTGGAGAGCAGTTCTTC.

This clone was observed a few times. This rearrangement joins TRBV5-8 to TRBJ2-7, with TRBD1 matching over 7 bases. CDR1 SGHTS and CDR2 YDEGEE come from the germline V gene. This CDR3 contains 12 residues. With 7 bases clipped from V and 6 bases from J, the junction kept 7 bases outside the gene matches. The CDR3 nucleotides are TGTGCCAGCTGCCCGAGGGGGCCCGAGCAGTACTTC. This translates into CASCPRGPEQYF.

This clone turned up a few times. The V call is TRBV19, the J call TRBJ1-2; a possible D gene is TRBD1 (5 bases). V lost 9 bases and J 6 bases, leaving 11 bases between the germline ends. The CDR3 consists of 11 residues. Germline V lookup: CDR1 LNHDA, CDR2 SQIVND (reference sequence). The CDR3 reads CASWGPDGYTF. Here the CDR3 DNA reads TGTGCCAGCTGGGGACCTGATGGCTACACCTTC.

This rearrangement joins TRBV11-3 to TRBJ2-7; the D gene is possibly TRBD2 (6 bases). The CDR3 loop spans 11 amino acids. Deletions cut 6 bases from V and 4 bases from J, with 7 bases between. Germline V CDR1 and CDR2: SGHNT, YENEEA. CDR3 sequence reads: CASRAGYEQYF. The DNA of the CDR3 is TGTGCCAGCAGGGCGGGATACGAGCAGTACTTC.

The V and J genes are TRBV27 and TRBJ2-5, with 16 bases matching TRBD2. This CDR3 region has 17 residues. Germline lookup yields CDR1 MNHEY and CDR2 SMNVEV (reference sequence). V shed 2 bases and J 6 bases; nucleotides not matched to a gene: 6. The CDR3 here is CASSLGGLAGGGKTQYF. The CDR3 DNA reads as TGTGCCAGCAGTTTAGGGGGACTAGCGGGAGGGGGAAAGACCCAGTACTTC.

This clone came up once. The V gene is TRBV7-6, the J gene TRBJ2-5, with 11 bases identical to TRBD2. Germline CDR1 and CDR2: SGHVS and FNYEAQ. V dropped 5 bases and J dropped 5; count of bases not matched to a gene: 4. This CDR3 region has 14 residues. CDR3 protein: CASSPRTSGETQYF. CDR3 nucleotides: TGTGCCAGCAGCCCCAGGACTAGCGGGGAGACCCAGTACTTC.

This clone was seen a few times. The chain is built from TRBV6-5 and TRBJ1-2; D ambiguous. This CDR3 has 13 amino acids. Looked up from germline, CDR1 is MNHEY and CDR2 is SVGAGI. V was trimmed by 6 bases and J by 4 bases, leaving 12 bases between them. CDR3 loop: CASSLEPIYGYTF. The DNA for the CDR3 is TGTGCCAGCAGCCTGGAGCCGATCTATGGCTACACCTTC.

This clone turned up a few times. This chain connects TRBV4-1 to TRBJ2-7, with D tentatively TRBD1 (6 bases). V was shortened by 3 bases and J by 3 bases, with 12 bases between the two germline ends. Per the germline V gene, CDR1 is MGHRA and CDR2 is YSYEKL. This CDR3 comprises 14 residues. The CDR3 sequence: CASSHPGAVYEQYF. CDR3 coding DNA: TGCGCCAGCAGCCACCCAGGGGCGGTCTACGAGCAGTACTTC.

The chain joins TRBV25-1 to TRBJ1-1, with TRBD1 as a possible D gene (6 bases). Trimming removed 8 bases at V and 6 bases at J, with 13 bases between. This CDR3 comprises 12 residues. Germline V lookup: CDR1 MGHDK, CDR2 SYGVNS. The CDR3 region is CASQAGAAEAFF. CDR3 nucleotides: TGTGCCAGCCAGGCAGGGGCGGCTGAAGCTTTCTTT. Complete variable domain (other parts from reference TRBV25-1 and TRBJ1-1): EADIYQTPRYLVIGTGKKITLECSQTMGHDKMYWYQQDPGMELHLIHYSYGVNSTEKGDLSSESTVSRIRTEHFPLTLESARPSHTSQYLCASQAGAAEAFFGQGTRLTVV.

The V gene is TRBV15, the J gene TRBJ2-2; 12 bases map to TRBD2. Germline CDR1 and CDR2: LNHNV and YYDKDF (reference sequence). The CDR3 sequence is 15 residues long. V shed 3 bases, J shed 7 bases, and the junction held 3 bases outside the gene matches. CDR3 residues: CATSSLAGGDGELFF. In DNA form, the CDR3 reads TGTGCCACCAGCAGCCTAGCGGGAGGGGACGGGGAGCTGTTTTTT.

This CDR3 reads CAWKRDVNTEAFF. CDR3 DNA sequence: TGTGCCTGGAAGAGGGATGTGAACACTGAAGCTTTCTTT. The chain uses TRBV30 and TRBJ1-1; D unclear. The ends were cut back, 4 bases at V and 0 bases at J, with 9 bases in the middle. Germline CDR1 reads GTSNPN; CDR2 reads SVGIG (reference sequence). This CDR3 comprises 13 residues.

The V and J genes are TRBV6-1 and TRBJ2-2; D gene ambiguous. Looked up from germline, CDR1 is MNHNS and CDR2 is SASEGT. This CDR3 is built from 13 residues. Trimming cost V 3 bases and J 3 bases, with 5 bases left between them. The CDR3 sequence: CASSEGDTGELFF. The CDR3 nucleotides read TGTGCCAGCAGTGAGGGCGACACCGGGGAGCTGTTTTTT.

The chain couples TRBV30 to TRBJ2-1; TRBD2 matches at 8 bases. The CDR3 has 18 amino acids. Germline CDR1 reads GTSNPN; CDR2 reads SVGIG (reference sequence). J was trimmed by 0 bases and V by 2 bases; bases with no gene match: 12. In DNA form, the CDR3 reads TGTGCCTGGAGTAAAGGACTAGCCCGGAGAAGCTCCTACAATGAGCAGTTCTTC. Translating gives CAWSKGLARRSSYNEQFF. The full variable domain, in which reference TRBV30 and TRBJ2-1 provide the parts outside the CDR3, is SQTIHQWPATLVQPVGSPLSLECTVEGTSNPNLYWYRQAAGRGLQLLFYSVGIGQISSEVPQNLSASRPQDRQFILSSKKLLLSDSGFYLCAWSKGLARRSSYNEQFFGPGTRLTVL.

The gene calls are TRBV7-9 and TRBJ1-2; TRBD1 matches 10 bases. V gave up 1 base and J gave up 8 bases; unmatched junction bases: 7. Germline V gives CDR1 SEHNR, CDR2 FQNEAQ (reference sequence). CDR3 length equals 15 residues. CDR3 sequence reads: CASSLGTGGLEGYTF. The CDR3 nucleotides are TGTGCCAGCAGCTTAGGGACAGGGGGTCTCGAGGGCTACACCTTC.

This rearrangement joins TRBV7-6 to TRBJ2-2; 7 bases fit TRBD1. CDR1 and CDR2 (germline): SGHVS, FNYEAQ. After removal of 5 bases from V and 2 bases from J, the junction contained 5 bases not matched to a gene. The CDR3 runs to 15 residues. CDR3 nucleotide sequence: TGTGCCAGCAGCCCCGGACAGGTTAACACCGGGGAGCTGTTTTTT. This codes for CASSPGQVNTGELFF. Based on the CDR3 plus reference TRBV7-6 and TRBJ2-2, the full variable domain is GAGVSQSPRYKVTKRGQDVALRCDPISGHVSLYWYRQALGQGPEFLTYFNYEAQQDKSGLPNDRFSAERPEGSISTLTIQRTEQRDSAMYRCASSPGQVNTGELFFGEGSRLTVL.